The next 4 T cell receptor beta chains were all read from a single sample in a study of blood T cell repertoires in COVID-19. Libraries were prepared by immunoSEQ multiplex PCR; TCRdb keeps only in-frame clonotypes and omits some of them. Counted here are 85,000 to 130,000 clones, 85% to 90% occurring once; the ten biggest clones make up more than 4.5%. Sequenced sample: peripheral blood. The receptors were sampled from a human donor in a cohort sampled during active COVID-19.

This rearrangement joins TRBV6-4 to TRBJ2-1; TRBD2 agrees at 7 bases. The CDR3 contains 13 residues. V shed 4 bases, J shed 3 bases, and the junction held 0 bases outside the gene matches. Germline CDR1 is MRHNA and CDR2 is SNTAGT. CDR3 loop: CASSASGYNEQFF. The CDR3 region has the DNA TGTGCCAGCAGTGCTAGCGGCTACAATGAGCAGTTCTTC.

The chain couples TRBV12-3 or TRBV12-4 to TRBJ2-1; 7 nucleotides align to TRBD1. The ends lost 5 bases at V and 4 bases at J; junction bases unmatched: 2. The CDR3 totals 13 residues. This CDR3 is CASSLGQYNEQFF. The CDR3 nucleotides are TGTGCCAGCAGTCTGGGACAGTACAATGAGCAGTTCTTC.

CDR3 in amino acids: CASSLASGRAHVDTQYF. The CDR3 DNA reads TGTGCCAGCAGTTTAGCTAGCGGGAGGGCCCATGTAGATACGCAGTATTTT. The chain couples TRBV28 to TRBJ2-3; TRBD2 aligns across 12 bases. The CDR3 extends over 17 amino acids. CDR1 MDHEN and CDR2 SYDVKM come from the germline V gene. V lost 2 bases and J lost 5; bases outside the gene matches: 8.

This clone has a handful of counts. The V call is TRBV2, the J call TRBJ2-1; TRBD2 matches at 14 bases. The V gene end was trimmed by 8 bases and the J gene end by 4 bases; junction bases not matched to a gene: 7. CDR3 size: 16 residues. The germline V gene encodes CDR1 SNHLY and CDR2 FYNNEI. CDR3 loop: CASPTSGRGSYNEQFF. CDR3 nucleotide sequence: TGTGCCAGCCCGACTAGCGGGAGGGGAAGTTACAATGAGCAGTTCTTC.